Below are 31 T cell receptor beta chains sequenced from a single sample in a study of CD8+ T cells in alopecia areata. Following RNA extraction, reverse transcription yielded cDNA that acted as the sequencing template. Sequencing was performed with immunoSEQ multiplex PCR; in TCRdb, only in-frame clones are kept and a portion is missing. Of approximately 150,000 clones in the sample, about 54% were seen once. The sequenced sample consisted of CD4+ T cells sorted from blood. Receptors were obtained from a human donor in good health.

This clone was recorded once. In DNA form, the CDR3 reads TGTGCCAGCAGCTGGGGTGGAGTCAATCAGCCCCAGCATTTT. Its protein product is CASSWGGVNQPQHF. The gene calls are TRBV7-9 and TRBJ1-5; D unclear. Germline V CDR1 and CDR2: SEHNR, FQNEAQ (reference sequence). Trimming left V 4 bases short and J 3 bases short, with 10 bases between. CDR3 length: 14 residues.

This clone was counted a few times. This chain uses TRBV25-1 with TRBJ2-7, with D hard to call. CDR1 and CDR2 (germline): MGHDK, SYGVNS. The CDR3 is 13 amino acids. V gave up 4 bases and J gave up 3 bases, with 10 bases separating them. CDR3 loop: CASSVKARYEQYF. The DNA for the CDR3 is TGTGCCAGCAGTGTCAAGGCTCGCTACGAGCAGTACTTC.

The gene calls are TRBV4-1 and TRBJ1-2; 7 positions match TRBD1. The germline V gene has CDR1 MGHRA and CDR2 YSYEKL. The CDR3 sequence is 14 residues long. V lost 1 base to trimming and J lost 4 bases; unmatched junction nucleotides: 3. CDR3 in DNA: TGCGCCAGCAGCCAAGCCTCAGGGGGCTATGGCTACACCTTC. Translated, it gives CASSQASGGYGYTF.

This chain connects TRBV10-3 to TRBJ2-3, with D possibly being TRBD2 (6 bases). This CDR3 has 14 amino acids. The germline V and J ends were trimmed by 10 bases and 1 base, with 15 bases remaining between them. CDR1 is ENHRY, CDR2 SYGVKD, per germline. The chain's CDR3 is CASTRDLGTDTQYF. In nucleotides, the CDR3 is TGTGCCAGTACGCGGGATCTCGGCACAGATACGCAGTATTTT.

The V call is TRBV30, the J call TRBJ1-2; TRBD1 aligns across 7 bases. The J segment lost 8 bases and the V segment lost 5 bases, leaving 11 bases of the junction unmatched. The CDR3 length is 13 residues. CDR1 and CDR2 from the germline V gene are GTSNPN and SVGIG (reference sequence). The CDR3 region is CAWAQGWYSGYTF. The CDR3 DNA follows: TGTGCCTGGGCACAGGGGTGGTATTCAGGCTACACCTTC.

The gene calls are TRBV5-1 and TRBJ2-6, with unresolved D. There are 13 residues in the CDR3. Between the trimmed V and J ends, which lost 3 bases and 2 bases, there was a span of 3 bases. The germline gives CDR1 SGHRS, CDR2 YFSETQ. CDR3 nucleotide sequence: TGCGCCAGCAGCTCCGCTGGGGCCAACGTCCTGACTTTC. It is translated as CASSSAGANVLTF.

The J gene is TRBJ2-5, the V gene TRBV30; TRBD1 matches at 7 bases. The CDR3 loop spans 13 amino acids. J was trimmed by 1 base and V by 4 bases; bases with no gene match: 3. Germline V lookup: CDR1 GTSNPN, CDR2 SVGIG (reference sequence). The CDR3 region has the DNA TGTGCCTGGACGGGACAGCCCCAAGAGACCCAGTACTTC. Translation gives CAWTGQPQETQYF.

The chain recombines TRBV5-1 with TRBJ2-5, with D perhaps TRBD1 (6 bases). This CDR3 comprises 16 residues. Trimming took off 2 bases at V and 5 bases at J, with 19 bases between the two ends. Germline V gives CDR1 SGHRS, CDR2 YFSETQ. The CDR3 DNA sequence: TGCGCCAGCAGCTTCACCGCAGGGGTCTTGGGGGAGACCCAGTACTTC. This translates into CASSFTAGVLGETQYF.

This clone has a handful of counts. This rearrangement joins TRBV4-1 to TRBJ1-1; a weak D match, TRBD1 (6 bases). With 2 bases removed from V and 6 bases from J, the gap between germline ends came to 13 bases. The CDR3 has 14 amino acids. Per the germline V gene, CDR1 is MGHRA and CDR2 is YSYEKL. CDR3 protein: CASSQLGQRAEAFF. The CDR3 nucleotides are TGCGCCAGCAGCCAATTAGGACAGAGGGCTGAAGCTTTCTTT.

This clone appeared a few times. The chain combines TRBV19 with TRBJ2-4, with 8 bases fitting TRBD2. The CDR3 runs to 15 residues. V lost 5 bases, J lost 0 bases, and 3 bases stayed unmatched. Looked up from germline, CDR1 is LNHDA and CDR2 is SQIVND (reference sequence). The CDR3 region has the DNA TGTGCCAGTAGTGATACTAGCGGAGCCAAAAACATTCAGTACTTC. Residues: CASSDTSGAKNIQYF. Variable domain in full (rest from reference TRBV19 and TRBJ2-4): DGGITQSPKYLFRKEGQNVTLSCEQNLNHDAMYWYRQDPGQGLRLIYYSQIVNDFQKGDIAEGYSVSREKKESFPLTVTSAQKNPTAFYLCASSDTSGAKNIQYFGAGTRLSVL.

The rearrangement uses TRBV29-1 and TRBJ1-2, with 10 bases that match TRBD1. The CDR3 is 14 amino acids. The V gene end was trimmed by 7 bases and the J gene end by 2 bases; junction bases not matched to a gene: 7. Germline values: CDR1 SQVTM, CDR2 ANQGSEA. This CDR3 is CSAQEDRGNYGYTF. In nucleotides, the CDR3 is TGCAGCGCCCAAGAGGACAGGGGGAACTATGGCTACACCTTC.

The chain uses TRBV5-1 and TRBJ2-5; D is uncertain. CDR1 and CDR2 from the germline V gene are SGHRS and YFSETQ. Deletions cut 0 bases from V and 2 bases from J, with 5 bases between. The CDR3 has 13 amino acids. Here the CDR3 reads CASSLEQQETQYF. Written as DNA, the CDR3 is TGCGCCAGCAGCTTGGAGCAACAAGAGACCCAGTACTTC.

The chain employs TRBV30 and TRBJ2-5; TRBD2 agrees at 9 bases. CDR1 and CDR2 (germline): GTSNPN, SVGIG (reference sequence). The V and J ends lost 2 bases and 2 bases, in that order; junction bases with no gene match: 3. CDR3 size: 14 residues. CDR3 region: CAWSFLAGQETQYF. The CDR3 DNA reads as TGTGCCTGGAGTTTCCTAGCGGGACAAGAGACCCAGTACTTC.

This CDR3 reads CSVAGSKPSGRSYNEQFF. CDR3 coding DNA: TGCAGCGTTGCCGGAAGTAAGCCTAGCGGGAGGTCCTACAATGAGCAGTTCTTC. This rearrangement joins TRBV29-1 to TRBJ2-1; 11 bases are a match to TRBD2. This CDR3 is 18 amino acids long. V was clipped by 4 bases and J by 1 base; unmatched bases: 12. CDR1 SQVTM and CDR2 ANQGSEA come from the germline V gene.

The J gene is TRBJ1-4, the V gene TRBV30; D possibly corresponds to TRBD1 (5 bases). V shed 7 bases and J shed 2 bases, with 11 bases lying between them. The CDR3 is made up of 13 amino acids. CDR1 is GTSNPN and CDR2 is SVGIG in the germline V gene (reference sequence). CDR3 coding DNA: TGTGCCTCCCCAGGGCATACTAATGAAAAACTGTTTTTT. This translates into CASPGHTNEKLFF.

This chain links TRBV5-1 with TRBJ1-2; possible D gene TRBD1, 5 bases. CDR1 and CDR2 from the germline V gene are SGHRS and YFSETQ. V lost 3 bases to trimming and J lost 4 bases, with 10 bases between them. CDR3 size: 13 residues. In DNA form, the CDR3 reads TGCGCCAGCAGCTCCCCCCAGGGCTATGGCTACACCTTC. This encodes CASSSPQGYGYTF. Complete variable domain (other parts from reference TRBV5-1 and TRBJ1-2): KAGVTQTPRYLIKTRGQQVTLSCSPISGHRSVSWYQQTPGQGLQFLFEYFSETQRNKGNFPGRFSGRQFSNSRSEMNVSTLELGDSALYLCASSSPQGYGYTFGSGTRLTVV.

The chain uses TRBV7-9 and TRBJ2-7; 8 bases match TRBD2. Germline lookup yields CDR1 SEHNR and CDR2 FQNEAQ (reference sequence). V lost 6 bases and J lost 3; bases outside the gene matches: 4. The CDR3 sequence is 13 residues long. The DNA for the CDR3 is TGTGCCAGCAGTCGAACTAGCGGCTACGAGCAGTACTTC. Amino acid sequence: CASSRTSGYEQYF. The full variable domain, rest sourced from reference TRBV7-9 and TRBJ2-7, is DTGVSQNPRHKITKRGQNVTFRCDPISEHNRLYWYRQTLGQGPEFLTYFQNEAQLEKSRLLSDRFSAERPKGSFSTLEIQRTEQGDSAMYLCASSRTSGYEQYFGPGTRLTVT.

The genes are TRBV29-1 and TRBJ2-4; D possibly uses TRBD1 or TRBD2 (5 bases each). V lost 4 bases, J lost 6 bases, and 16 bases lay in between. Germline V gene lookup returns CDR1 SQVTM and CDR2 ANQGSEA. The length of the CDR3 is 14 residues. The CDR3 loop is CSVVGQGGGNIQYF. CDR3 DNA: TGCAGCGTTGTAGGACAAGGAGGTGGAAACATTCAGTACTTC.

The J gene is TRBJ2-1, the V gene TRBV5-1; D gene unclear. Germline CDR1 reads SGHRS; CDR2 reads YFSETQ. This CDR3 region has 13 residues. Trimming removed 0 bases from V and 5 bases from J, with 6 bases in between. In DNA, the CDR3 is TGCGCCAGCAGCTTGGTTGGGGACAATGAGCAGTTCTTC. This gives the protein CASSLVGDNEQFF.

Note on this clone: The germline gene is not matched at one end of the junction; a read error may be the cause. This chain joins TRBV25-1 and TRBJ2-4; 8 bases are shared with TRBD1. The germline V gene has CDR1 MGHDK and CDR2 SYGVNS. This CDR3 spans 14 amino acids. As DNA, the CDR3 is TGTGCCAGCAGTACGCCCCTGAGTTCAGGGGGCGTACACTTC. Protein: CASSTPLSSGGVHF.

The genes are TRBV29-1 and TRBJ2-1; TRBD2 aligns across 10 bases. V gave up 4 bases and J gave up 4 bases; unmatched junction bases: 1. Germline CDR1 reads SQVTM; CDR2 reads ANQGSEA. The CDR3 loop spans 13 amino acids. As DNA, the CDR3 is TGCAGCGTTGCTAGCGGGGGTTACAATGAGCAGTTCTTC. It yields the protein CSVASGGYNEQFF.

V gene TRBV4-1 combines with J gene TRBJ2-3; D might be TRBD2 (5 bases). This CDR3 has 14 amino acids. The V end lost 3 bases, the J end lost 8 bases, and 15 bases lay between the germline ends. CDR1 is MGHRA, CDR2 YSYEKL, per germline. CDR3 loop: CASSQDPSYTTQYF. The CDR3 DNA sequence: TGCGCCAGCAGCCAGGACCCTAGCTATACTACGCAGTATTTT.

The chain links TRBV29-1 to TRBJ2-7; TRBD2 matches at 11 bases. V was clipped by 4 bases and J by 6 bases; unmatched bases: 11. Per the germline V gene, CDR1 is SQVTM and CDR2 is ANQGSEA. The CDR3 has 15 amino acids. CDR3 in amino acids: CSVGYLLAGVGEQYF. The CDR3 DNA sequence: TGCAGCGTTGGGTACTTACTAGCGGGAGTTGGCGAGCAGTACTTC.

The chain joins TRBV15 to TRBJ1-4; D not resolved. The length of the CDR3 is 15 residues. Germline CDR1 reads LNHNV; CDR2 reads YYDKDF (reference sequence). Trimming took off 0 bases at V and 5 bases at J, with 10 bases between the two ends. The chain's CDR3 is CATSRDAAVNEKLFF. The CDR3 DNA reads TGTGCCACCAGCAGAGACGCCGCAGTAAATGAAAAACTGTTTTTT. The variable domain in full, completed from reference TRBV15 and TRBJ1-4, reads DAMVIQNPRYQVTQFGKPVTLSCSQTLNHNVMYWYQQKSSQAPKLLFHYYDKDFNNEADTPDNFQSRRPNTSFCFLDIRSPGLGDTAMYLCATSRDAAVNEKLFFGSGTQLSVL.

This clone appeared a few times. The chain employs TRBV7-9 and TRBJ1-1, with D unclear. Trimming cost V 1 base and J 0 bases, with 9 bases left between them. The length of the CDR3 is 15 residues. Per germline, CDR1 SEHNR and CDR2 FQNEAQ (reference sequence). CDR3 sequence reads: CASSLGLGMNTEAFF. CDR3 in DNA: TGTGCCAGCAGCTTAGGGTTGGGAATGAACACTGAAGCTTTCTTT.

CDR3 in DNA: TGTGCCTGGAGGGACTTCGCGGGGGCCAACGTCCTGACTTTC. Protein product: CAWRDFAGANVLTF. The chain couples TRBV30 to TRBJ2-6; TRBD2 might be the D (5 bases). The CDR3 contains 14 residues. Germline V CDR1 and CDR2: GTSNPN, SVGIG (reference sequence). V lost 3 bases to trimming and J lost 4 bases, with 10 bases between them.

In the case of this clone: Compared with germline, one end of the junction differs, possibly owing to a read error. This sequence joins TRBV2 and TRBJ1-1, with 8 bases aligning to TRBD1. The CDR3 has 11 residues. The V gene's germline CDR1 is SNHLY and CDR2 FYNNEI. The chain's CDR3 is CASSRGRGLNF. The CDR3 DNA sequence: TGTGCCAGCAGTCGGGGCAGGGGGCTTAACTTT.

The rearrangement uses TRBV7-9 and TRBJ1-5; D unclear. This CDR3 contains 13 residues. The germline gives CDR1 SEHNR, CDR2 FQNEAQ (reference sequence). Trimming cost V 5 bases and J 4 bases, with 9 bases left between them. CDR3 coding DNA: TGTGCCAGCAGCCAAGACCCGAATCAGCCCCAGCATTTT. It specifies CASSQDPNQPQHF.

The V gene is TRBV5-1, the J gene TRBJ2-7; 9 bases are a match to TRBD2. The V and J ends lost 5 bases and 7 bases, in that order; junction bases with no gene match: 13. This CDR3 region has 15 residues. Looked up from germline, CDR1 is SGHRS and CDR2 is YFSETQ. CDR3 in DNA: TGCGCCAGCAGTTCTCTCGCGGGAGGGCTCCGGGAGCAGTACTTC. Its protein product is CASSSLAGGLREQYF.

This rearrangement joins TRBV5-1 to TRBJ1-2; D is possibly TRBD1 (5 bases). V shed 3 bases and J shed 2 bases, with 17 bases lying between them. The CDR3 is 16 residues long. The germline CDR1 and CDR2 sequences are SGHRS and YFSETQ. The CDR3 protein is CASSSRRSGGNYGYTF. The CDR3 DNA reads TGCGCCAGCAGCTCTCGGAGGTCCGGGGGAAACTATGGCTACACCTTC.

This chain joins TRBV11-2 and TRBJ2-1; D unclear. Trimming took off 6 bases at V and 10 bases at J, with 16 bases between the two ends. The CDR3 is 13 residues long. Germline CDR1 is SGHAT and CDR2 is FQNNGV. The CDR3 is CASRQTRVWEQFF. CDR3 DNA sequence: TGTGCCAGCAGACAAACACGAGTTTGGGAGCAGTTCTTC.